This T cell receptor beta chain was sequenced for a study of patients and donors after allogeneic stem cell transplantation. Per the germline V gene, CDR1 is SGHVS and CDR2 is FQNEAQ. The V gene lost 5 bases and the J gene lost 3 bases, with 10 bases spanning the gap. The CDR3 sequence is 14 residues long. In its sample, this clonotype ranks as medium-sized (0.01 to 0.1%). MiXCR, run by TCRdb on the RT-PCR reads, gives a single entry per CDR3 protein. The table lists about 750 distinct CDR3 sequences, about 0.8% of them singletons. This chain links TRBV7-8 with TRBJ2-2; possible D gene TRBD1, 6 bases. Sequencing used blood, either unsorted or a sorted T cell fraction (not recorded which). The source is a human donor who was either an allogeneic HSCT recipient or a stem cell or donor lymphocyte infusion donor (not recorded which). It is not recorded whose cells these are; they may come from a transplant donor. CDR3 DNA sequence: TGTGCCAGCAGCATACGACAGGACACCGGGGAGCTGTTTTTT. Amino acid sequence: CASSIRQDTGELFF.